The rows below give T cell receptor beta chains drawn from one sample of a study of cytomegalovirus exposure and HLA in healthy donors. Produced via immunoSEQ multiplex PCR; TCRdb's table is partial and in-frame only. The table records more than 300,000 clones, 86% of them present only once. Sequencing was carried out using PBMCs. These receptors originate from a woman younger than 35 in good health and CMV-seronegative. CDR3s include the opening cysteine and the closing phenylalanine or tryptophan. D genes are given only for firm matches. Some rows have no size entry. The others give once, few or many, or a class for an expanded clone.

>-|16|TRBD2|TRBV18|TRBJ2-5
CASSPLAGAGKETQYF
TGTGCCAGCTCACCACTAGCGGGGGCCGGTAAAGAGACCCAGTACTTC
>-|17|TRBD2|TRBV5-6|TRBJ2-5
CASSASYLAGAPETQYF
TGTGCCAGCAGCGCCTCGTACTTAGCGGGGGCCCCAGAGACCCAGTACTTC
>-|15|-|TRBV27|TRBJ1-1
CASSLRNRVVAEAFF
TGTGCCAGCAGTTTGCGAAACAGGGTTGTGGCTGAAGCTTTCTTT
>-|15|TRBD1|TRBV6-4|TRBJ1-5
CASSDWAQGDQPQHF
TGTGCCAGCAGTGACTGGGCACAGGGGGACCAGCCCCAGCATTTT
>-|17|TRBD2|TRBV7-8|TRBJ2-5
CASSLAPWRGGQETQYF
TGTGCCAGCAGCTTAGCCCCGTGGCGGGGGGGACAAGAGACCCAGTACTTC
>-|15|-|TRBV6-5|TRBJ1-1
CASSPRGGQDGEAFF
TGTGCCAGCAGTCCCCGGGGGGGGCAAGACGGTGAAGCTTTCTTT
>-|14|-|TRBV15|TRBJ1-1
CATSRVGRGTEAFF
TGTGCCACCAGCAGAGTGGGGAGGGGAACTGAAGCTTTCTTT
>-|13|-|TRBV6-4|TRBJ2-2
CASSENEFGELFF
TGTGCCAGCAGTGAGAACGAGTTCGGGGAGCTGTTTTTT
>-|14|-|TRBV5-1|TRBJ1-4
CASSLDRPDEKLFF
TGCGCCAGCAGCTTGGACAGGCCCGACGAAAAACTGTTTTTT
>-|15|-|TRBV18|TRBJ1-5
CASSPAGFGNQPQHF
TGTGCCAGCTCACCAGCGGGGTTCGGCAATCAGCCCCAGCATTTT
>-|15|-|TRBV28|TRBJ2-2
CASSLTDRHTGELFF
TGTGCCAGCAGTTTGACGGACAGACACACCGGGGAGCTGTTTTTT
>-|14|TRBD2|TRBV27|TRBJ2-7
CASSLAEGVYEQYF
TGTGCCAGTTCACTAGCGGAGGGAGTTTACGAGCAGTACTTC
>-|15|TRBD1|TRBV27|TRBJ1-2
CASSLYEGANYGYTF
TGTGCCAGCAGTTTATATGAGGGGGCGAACTATGGCTACACCTTC
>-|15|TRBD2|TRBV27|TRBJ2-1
CASSLFGGENNEQFF
TGTGCCAGCAGTTTATTCGGGGGGGAGAACAATGAGCAGTTCTTC
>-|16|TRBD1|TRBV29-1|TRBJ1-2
CSVEALRPGQGSGYTF
TGCAGCGTTGAAGCCCTCCGTCCGGGACAGGGGAGCGGCTACACCTTC
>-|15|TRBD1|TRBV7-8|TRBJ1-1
CASSLRAGGQTEAFF
TGTGCCAGCAGCTTAAGAGCAGGGGGCCAAACTGAAGCTTTCTTT
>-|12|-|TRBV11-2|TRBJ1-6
CASSLRDSPLHF
TGTGCCAGCAGCTTACGGGATTCACCCCTCCACTTT
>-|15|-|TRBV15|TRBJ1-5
CATSRETRDYQPQHF
TGTGCCACCAGCAGAGAAACTCGGGACTATCAGCCCCAGCATTTT
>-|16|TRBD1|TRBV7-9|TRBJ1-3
CASSGTGGNSGNTIYF
TGTGCCAGCTCTGGAACAGGGGGGAATTCTGGAAACACCATATATTTT
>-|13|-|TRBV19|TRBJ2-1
CATMSSRGNEQFF
TGTGCCACCATGTCCTCCCGGGGGAATGAGCAGTTCTTC
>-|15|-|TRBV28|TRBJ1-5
CASSLEGNSNQPQHF
TGTGCCAGCAGTTTGGAGGGTAATAGCAATCAGCCCCAGCATTTT
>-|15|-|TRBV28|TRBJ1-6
CASSGGHRNNSPLHF
TGTGCCAGCAGTGGAGGGCACAGAAATAATTCACCCCTCCACTTT
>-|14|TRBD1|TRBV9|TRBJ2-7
CASSARQGVTEQYF
TGTGCCAGCAGCGCCCGACAGGGAGTGACCGAGCAGTACTTC
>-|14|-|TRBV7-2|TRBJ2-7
CASSPSRPGGEQYF
TGTGCCAGCAGCCCTTCCCGACCCGGGGGTGAGCAGTACTTC
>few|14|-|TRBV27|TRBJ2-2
CASQSGTNTGELFF
TGTGCCAGCCAAAGCGGGACAAACACCGGGGAGCTGTTTTTT
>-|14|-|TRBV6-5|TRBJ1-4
CASRKRGTNEKLFF
TGTGCCAGCAGGAAGAGGGGGACTAATGAAAAACTGTTTTTT
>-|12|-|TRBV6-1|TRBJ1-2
CASGQAGDGYTF
TGTGCCAGCGGGCAAGCAGGGGATGGCTACACCTTC
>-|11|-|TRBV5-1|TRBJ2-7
CASSAGTEQYF
TGCGCCAGCAGCGCGGGGACCGAGCAGTACTTC